These 25 T cell receptor beta chains came from one sample sequenced in a study of blood T cell repertoires in COVID-19. Repertoires were generated with immunoSEQ multiplex PCR, while TCRdb's copy carries only in-frame clones and drops some. Of around 170,000 clones listed, 65% to 90% are singletons. Material for sequencing was peripheral blood. These receptors originate from a human donor in a cohort sampled during active COVID-19.

The gene calls are TRBV9 and TRBJ2-1; 12 bases agree with TRBD2. V lost 3 bases to trimming and J lost 2 bases; unmatched junction nucleotides: 0. This CDR3 is 15 amino acids long. The V gene's germline CDR1 is SGDLS and CDR2 YYNGEE. CDR3 sequence: CASSGTSGTYNEQFF. The DNA of the CDR3 is TGTGCCAGCAGCGGGACTAGCGGGACCTACAATGAGCAGTTCTTC.

This chain joins TRBV28 and TRBJ2-7, with 7 bases that match TRBD2. J lost 5 bases, V lost 6 bases, and 7 bases had no gene match. The CDR3 covers 13 residues. Germline CDR1 MDHEN, CDR2 SYDVKM. CDR3 nucleotides: TGTGCCAGCAGATTAGGACTAGGGAACGAGCAGTACTTC. Amino acids: CASRLGLGNEQYF.

The chain combines TRBV6-6 with TRBJ1-6; no firm D call. With 0 bases removed from V and 7 bases from J, the gap between germline ends came to 7 bases. CDR1 and CDR2 from the germline V gene are MNHNY and SVGAGI (reference sequence). This CDR3 is built from 14 residues. CDR3 DNA: TGTGCCAGCAGTTACTCGAGTGCCAATTCACCCCTCCACTTT. Its protein product is CASSYSSANSPLHF.

This clone has a single count. The chain combines TRBV3-1 (or the pseudogene TRBV3-2) with TRBJ2-7; D unresolved. From germline, CDR1 is LGHDT and CDR2 YNNKEL (reference sequence). Trimming removed 4 bases from V and 1 base from J, with 2 bases in between. The CDR3 has 11 amino acids. The CDR3 reads CASSPSYEQYF. The CDR3 coding sequence is TGTGCCAGCAGCCCTTCCTACGAGCAGTACTTC.

This chain links TRBV7-9 with TRBJ2-5; tentative D call: TRBD1 (5 bases). Germline CDR1 and CDR2: SEHNR and FQNEAQ (reference sequence). Trimming left V 6 bases short and J 5 bases short, with 16 bases between. The CDR3 has 14 residues. The DNA for the CDR3 is TGTGCCAGCAGATCTAGTACAGGCAGGGAGACCCAGTACTTC. Translation: CASRSSTGRETQYF.

This clone showed up just a few times. The V gene is TRBV7-8, the J gene TRBJ2-7; D remains ambiguous. This CDR3 region has 12 residues. The V gene lost 1 base and the J gene lost 5 bases, with 6 bases spanning the gap. Germline CDR1 reads SGHVS; CDR2 reads FQNEAQ. The CDR3, as DNA: TGTGCCAGCAGCTTAGAGAGCGACGAGCAGTACTTC. This encodes CASSLESDEQYF.

The chain is built from TRBV5-1 and TRBJ1-6, with TRBD1 matching over 9 bases. This CDR3 is 15 amino acids long. Germline V gene data show CDR1 as SGHRS and CDR2 as YFSETQ. Trimming cost V 6 bases and J 7 bases; bases outside gene matches: 8. The CDR3 protein is CASTQQGAENSPLHF. CDR3 nucleotide sequence: TGCGCCAGCACCCAACAGGGGGCAGAGAATTCACCCCTCCACTTT.

For this clone: A junction end diverges from the germline sequence, so it may reflect a read error. This chain uses TRBV28 with TRBJ2-5; the match to TRBD2 covers 7 bases. The CDR3 is 16 amino acids. Germline CDR1 and CDR2: MDHEN and SYDVKM. CDR3 sequence reads: CASSLGSEWKAGHRDF. The CDR3 nucleotides are TGTGCCAGCAGCCTAGGGTCGGAGTGGAAAGCGGGGCACCGGGACTTC.

The rearrangement joins TRBV2 to TRBJ1-6, with no clear D. The germline V gene encodes CDR1 SNHLY and CDR2 FYNNEI. This CDR3 is 16 amino acids long. V was pared by 2 bases and J by 9 bases, with 17 bases between. In DNA form, the CDR3 reads TGTGCCAGCAGTGAACGGGAGGGAAAGAGAGGTTCACCCCTCCACTTT. Amino acids: CASSEREGKRGSPLHF.

The chain has TRBV27 and TRBJ1-1; 10 nucleotides match TRBD1. Trimming at V came to 4 bases and at J to 4 bases, leaving 6 bases not matched to a gene. There are 15 residues in the CDR3. CDR1 MNHEY and CDR2 SMNVEV come from the germline V gene (reference sequence). CDR3: CASSSRRDRGTEAFF. In nucleotides, the CDR3 is TGTGCCAGCAGTTCCCGGCGGGACAGGGGCACTGAAGCTTTCTTT.

This rearrangement joins TRBV3-1 (or the pseudogene TRBV3-2) to TRBJ2-7; 12 nucleotides line up with TRBD1. CDR1 is LGHDT, CDR2 YNNKEL, per germline (reference sequence). The CDR3 is 14 residues long. V shed 4 bases and J 7 bases; nucleotides not matched to a gene: 5. The CDR3 nucleotides read TGTGCCAGCAGCCCGGGACAGGGGGCAGGAGAGCAGTACTTC. This gives the protein CASSPGQGAGEQYF.

This clone was counted a few times. The chain links TRBV28 to TRBJ1-6; no reliable D call. This CDR3 comprises 15 residues. Between the trimmed V and J ends, which lost 2 bases and 10 bases, there was a span of 15 bases. Per the germline V gene, CDR1 is MDHEN and CDR2 is SYDVKM. CDR3 coding DNA: TGTGCCAGCAGTTTAGCGGTCGGGGTTATCTCACCCCTCCACTTT. Amino acid sequence: CASSLAVGVISPLHF.

The chain is built from TRBV6-5 and TRBJ2-7, with a weak D call TRBD1 (6 bases). V was shortened by 8 bases and J by 2 bases, with 10 bases between the two germline ends. Looked up from germline, CDR1 is MNHEY and CDR2 is SVGAGI. This CDR3 spans 12 amino acids. The CDR3 sequence is CASQNRAYEQYF. DNA for the CDR3: TGTGCCAGCCAGAACAGGGCCTACGAGCAGTACTTC.

This chain links TRBV18 with TRBJ1-2; weak D call: TRBD1 (5 bases). V lost 3 bases, J lost 0 bases, and 17 bases lay in between. Per the germline V gene, CDR1 is KGHSH and CDR2 is LQKENI. CDR3 length: 17 residues. The CDR3 reads CASSPAALGPSNYGYTF. The CDR3 coding sequence is TGTGCCAGCTCACCGGCGGCGTTGGGGCCTTCTAACTATGGCTACACCTTC.

This chain joins TRBV24-1 and TRBJ2-7, with 10 bases identical to TRBD1. The V segment lost 2 bases and the J segment 3 bases; nucleotides outside the gene matches: 3. Germline V gives CDR1 KGHDR, CDR2 SFDVKD. The CDR3 covers 15 residues. CDR3 protein: CATSDSGTGDYEQYF. The CDR3 DNA sequence: TGTGCCACCAGTGATTCGGGGACAGGGGACTACGAGCAGTACTTC.

V is TRBV29-1 and J is TRBJ2-3; TRBD2 matches 7 bases. J was trimmed by 5 bases and V by 4 bases; bases with no gene match: 15. Germline-derived CDR1 and CDR2 are SQVTM and ANQGSEA. The CDR3 covers 16 residues. This CDR3 reads CSVALGSSGVRDTQYF. The CDR3 region has the DNA TGCAGCGTTGCCCTGGGGTCTAGCGGAGTTAGAGATACGCAGTATTTT.

V is TRBV19 and J is TRBJ1-5, with 10 bases lining up with TRBD1. Losses at the gene ends were 7 bases for V and 7 bases for J; bases not matched to a gene: 13. The V gene's germline CDR1 is LNHDA and CDR2 SQIVND (reference sequence). The CDR3 runs 16 residues. The DNA for the CDR3 is TGTGCCAGTACCAGGGGACAGGGGAATTCTGAACAGCCCCAGCATTTT. Its protein is CASTRGQGNSEQPQHF.

V gene TRBV18 combines with J gene TRBJ1-1, with TRBD1 matching 8 bases. Trimming cost V 3 bases and J 3 bases; bases outside gene matches: 3. The CDR3 extends over 14 amino acids. Germline V gene data show CDR1 as KGHSH and CDR2 as LQKENI. The CDR3 sequence is CASSPPDRDTEAFF. Here the CDR3 DNA reads TGTGCCAGCTCACCCCCGGACAGGGACACTGAAGCTTTCTTT.

The chain recombines TRBV27 with TRBJ2-1, with 9 bases matching TRBD2. V gave up 5 bases and J gave up 3 bases; unmatched junction bases: 8. The length of the CDR3 is 16 residues. Germline CDR1 MNHEY, CDR2 SMNVEV (reference sequence). In DNA form, the CDR3 reads TGTGCCAGCAGTCCGCGAGCGGGAGGTGTCTACAATGAGCAGTTCTTC. As protein: CASSPRAGGVYNEQFF.

J is TRBJ2-7 and V is TRBV11-3, with unresolved D. The V end was cut by 5 bases, the J end by 0 bases, with 8 bases between. Germline loops: CDR1 SGHNT, CDR2 YENEEA. The CDR3 contains 13 residues. CDR3 sequence (DNA): TGTGCCAGCAGCCCCCGCGGCTCCTACGAGCAGTACTTC. This encodes CASSPRGSYEQYF.

The chain joins TRBV2 to TRBJ1-1; D is ambiguous. This CDR3 region has 14 residues. CDR1 is SNHLY, CDR2 FYNNEI, per germline. Deletions cut 5 bases from V and 0 bases from J, with 10 bases between. This CDR3 reads CASSLGTLNTEAFF. The CDR3 DNA reads TGTGCCAGCAGTTTGGGCACCTTGAACACTGAAGCTTTCTTT.

The chain uses TRBV6-6 and TRBJ2-7; tentatively, D is TRBD1 (6 bases). Germline V gene lookup returns CDR1 MNHNY and CDR2 SVGAGI (reference sequence). V lost 8 bases to trimming and J lost 2 bases, with 19 bases between them. The CDR3 is 15 residues long. The CDR3 nucleotides read TGTGCCAGCGGACATAGACAGGTCGGTCCCTACGAGCAGTACTTC. Translating it yields CASGHRQVGPYEQYF.

This rearrangement joins TRBV28 to TRBJ1-4; 11 nucleotides match TRBD1. The CDR3 runs to 18 residues. The V segment lost 2 bases and the J segment 2 bases; nucleotides outside the gene matches: 7. The germline CDR1 and CDR2 sequences are MDHEN and SYDVKM. The CDR3 region has the DNA TGTGCCAGCAGTTTACGGGGGACAGGGGGGTTTACTAATGAAAAACTGTTTTTT. It is translated as CASSLRGTGGFTNEKLFF. Drawing the rest from reference TRBV28 and TRBJ1-4, the complete variable domain is DVKVTQSSRYLVKRTGEKVFLECVQDMDHENMFWYRQDPGLGLRLIYFSYDVKMKEKGDIPEGYSVSREKKERFSLILESASTNQTSMYLCASSLRGTGGFTNEKLFFGSGTQLSVL.

J is TRBJ1-2 and V is TRBV7-8, with 9 bases identical to TRBD1. The CDR3 is made up of 15 amino acids. Trimming took 1 base from V and 5 from J; bases not matched to a gene: 5. CDR1 and CDR2 from the germline V gene are SGHVS and FQNEAQ. CDR3 region: CASSLGDRGRYGYTF. The CDR3, as DNA: TGTGCCAGCAGCTTAGGAGACAGGGGGAGGTATGGCTACACCTTC.

The chain joins TRBV7-2 to TRBJ2-7; D not certain. Germline V lookup: CDR1 SGHTA, CDR2 FQGNSA. The CDR3 length is 12 residues. V gave up 1 base and J gave up 6 bases, with 7 bases separating them. The CDR3: CASSLELGEQYF. The CDR3 DNA is TGTGCCAGCAGCTTAGAACTTGGCGAGCAGTACTTC.